A selection of T cell receptor beta chains follows, all from one sample in a study of memory CD4+ T cells and cytomegalovirus serostatus. The assay was immunoSEQ multiplex PCR, and TCRdb's table has in-frame clones only and misses some. This sample has under 100,000 clones, with approximately 80% found just once. What was sequenced was memory CD4+ T cells from blood. The receptors originated from an adult in good health and CMV-seronegative. Both conserved end residues are part of each CDR3. A D gene is named only where the DNA matches it firmly. Not all rows give a size; the values are once, few, many and, for expanded clones, a class.

clone size	J gene	D gene	V gene	CDR3 DNA	CDR3 protein
once	TRBJ1-6	TRBD1	TRBV7-2	TGTGCCAGCAGCTTTGGACAGGGCTCCCATAATTCACCCCTCCACTTT	CASSFGQGSHNSPLHF
NA	TRBJ1-1	NA	TRBV5-4	TGTGCCAGCAGCTTTTATGCGGGAAGCACTGAAGCTTTCTTT	CASSFYAGSTEAFF
NA	TRBJ1-1	NA	TRBV6-5	TGTGCCAGCAGCCCTAAGGGCTTTATGAACACTGAAGCTTTCTTT	CASSPKGFMNTEAFF
few	TRBJ2-1	NA	TRBV18	TGTGCCAGCTCACCACAGGGCAGGTTAACCTACAATGAGCAGTTCTTC	CASSPQGRLTYNEQFF
NA	TRBJ2-3	NA	TRBV5-1	TGCGCCAGCAGCTTGCGCGAGACAGATACGCAGTATTTT	CASSLRETDTQYF
NA	TRBJ1-6	NA	TRBV5-6	TGTGCCAGCAGCTTACCCCTCCTAGGAGGATCACCCCTCCACTTT	CASSLPLLGGSPLHF
NA	TRBJ1-5	TRBD1	TRBV2	TGTGCCAGCAATCCGGACAGGGGTTCGGGCAATCAGCCCCAGCATTTT	CASNPDRGSGNQPQHF
NA	TRBJ2-2	NA	TRBV5-6	TGTGCCAGCAGCTCAGGGACCGGGGAGCTGTTTTTT	CASSSGTGELFF
NA	TRBJ2-3	NA	TRBV19	TGTGCCAGTAGTGTAGGTTATACGCAGTATTTT	CASSVGYTQYF
NA	TRBJ1-1	NA	TRBV5-1	TGCGCCAGCAGCTTGTTGGGGGGCCCGAACACTGAAGCTTTCTTT	CASSLLGGPNTEAFF
few	TRBJ2-7	NA	TRBV5-6	TGTGCCAGCAGCTTGGGAGGGGCTTACTCCTACGAGCAGTACTTC	CASSLGGAYSYEQYF
NA	TRBJ2-7	NA	TRBV10-3	TGTGCCATCAGCGAGCTTTACGAGCAGTACTTC	CAISELYEQYF
NA	TRBJ2-6	NA	TRBV19	TGTGCCAGTAGTCCCCGGGATCTGGGGGCTGGGGCCAACGTCCTGACTTTC	CASSPRDLGAGANVLTF
NA	TRBJ1-2	NA	TRBV2	TGTGCCAGCGGGGCGCGACGGGTCTATGGCTACACCTTC	CASGARRVYGYTF
NA	TRBJ1-1	NA	TRBV5-4	TGTGCCAGCAGCTCCCACAGGGACACTGAAGCTTTCTTT	CASSSHRDTEAFF
NA	TRBJ2-5	NA	TRBV4-2	TGTGCCAGCAGCCAAGATAGGGGGGAGACCCAGTACTTC	CASSQDRGETQYF
NA	TRBJ2-7	TRBD1	TRBV7-2	TGTGCCAGCAGCCCAGGGGGGACAGGGGGCGAACGGCAGTACTTC	CASSPGGTGGERQYF
NA	TRBJ2-7	TRBD2	TRBV11-2	TGTGCCAGCAGCGAGCAGGGACTAGCGGGGGGATTCTACGAGCAGTACTTC	CASSEQGLAGGFYEQYF
many	TRBJ1-4	NA	TRBV14	TGTGCCAGCAGCCAAGAGTTCGGGGCCGAAAAACTGTTTTTT	CASSQEFGAEKLFF
NA	TRBJ2-7	NA	TRBV28	TGTGCCAGCAGTTTAGATGGCTACGAGCAGTACTTC	CASSLDGYEQYF
NA	TRBJ2-7	NA	TRBV30	TGTGCCTGGAGCCTAAATCCCTCCTACGAGCAGTACTTC	CAWSLNPSYEQYF
once	TRBJ1-2	TRBD1	TRBV9	TGTGCCAGCAGACAGGGGGCGGATGGCTACACCTTC	CASRQGADGYTF
once	TRBJ1-4	NA	TRBV7-2	TGTGCCAGCAGCTTGGGGGGGTGGAATGAAAAACTGTTTTTT	CASSLGGWNEKLFF
NA	TRBJ2-1	NA	TRBV7-3	TGTGCCAGCAGCCTCTTCACGGGACTTATCAATGAGCAGTTCTTC	CASSLFTGLINEQFF
NA	TRBJ2-5	NA	TRBV7-8	TGTGCCAGCAGCTCCCTGACAGAGACCCAGTACTTC	CASSSLTETQYF
NA	TRBJ2-7	TRBD1	TRBV7-9	TGTGCCAGCAGCTTCGGGACAGAGACCTACGAGCAGTACTTC	CASSFGTETYEQYF
NA	TRBJ2-1	TRBD2	TRBV15	TGTGCCACCAGCAGAGTAGCGGGGGGGTACAATGAGCAGTTCTTC	CATSRVAGGYNEQFF
NA	TRBJ1-6	NA	TRBV7-3	TGTGCCAGCAGTTTTTCTGAGAATTCACCCCTCCACTTT	CASSFSENSPLHF
few	TRBJ2-3	TRBD2	TRBV2	TGTGCCAGCAGTCCGGGCGGGGGGTCAGATACGCAGTATTTT	CASSPGGGSDTQYF
NA	TRBJ2-2	NA	TRBV6-5	TGTGCCAGCAGTTACGGGGCAGGGGCGAACACCGGGGAGCTGTTTTTT	CASSYGAGANTGELFF
NA	TRBJ2-1	NA	TRBV9	TGTGCCAGCAGCGTAGAGTTGGTTGTTGGGCAAAATGAGCAGTTCTTC	CASSVELVVGQNEQFF
medium-sized	TRBJ1-2	NA	TRBV5-4	TGTGCCAGCAGCTTGGATTGGAATGGCTACACCTTC	CASSLDWNGYTF